The sequence of this TCR beta chain was determined in a study of T cell responses to AZD1222 COVID-19 vaccine. The wider study: Pooled samples include second doses given at about 4 or 12 weeks.

This table comes from immunoSEQ multiplex PCR, and its TCRdb copy is limited to in-frame clones, with some not included. The sample has 90,000 to 130,000 clones, 80% to 85% seen once. This clone was found many times. Its antigen is not identified. Overall study results and limits: Nearly half of spike-specific TCRs reportedly go after variant regions that carry no mutations. The study identified only a handful of AZD1222 recipients as seropositive at baseline.

The sequence was collected from an adult in good health. The material was peripheral blood, obtained on day 0 of AZD1222 vaccination.

The CDR3 DNA sequence: TGTGCCAGCAGCTATAGTGGTAGCGGGCAAGAGACCCAGTACTTC. The encoded protein is CASSYSGSGQETQYF. The V call is TRBV11-2, the J call TRBJ2-5; 7 bases fit TRBD2. The CDR3 runs 15 residues. Germline CDR1 reads SGHAT; CDR2 reads FQNNGV. The trim removed 4 bases at V and 2 bases at J, leaving 7 bases unmatched.